The source of this TCR beta chain is a study of shared clonotypes between healthy human individuals. Whole-study context: Serving as donors were two women and a few men, whose ages spanned 18 to 49.

TCRdb's table, derived via immunoSEQ multiplex PCR, lists solely in-frame clones and lacks some. The repertoire includes some 490,000 clones, about 78% of them detected once, and approximately 12% sits in the top ten. The CDR3 loop spans 15 amino acids. V lost 4 bases and J 10 bases, leaving 19 bases between the germline ends. The germline gives CDR1 MNHEY, CDR2 SMNVEV (reference sequence). This sequence was found in a woman between 40 and 55 years old in good health. Some clones in this sample may be carry-over from other donors' samples. Sample: PBMCs. The chain links TRBV27 to TRBJ2-2, with D possibly being TRBD1 or TRBD2 (5 bases each). CDR3 bases: TGTGCCAGCAGTTCCGGGACCGGACACTCGGAGGAGCTGTTTTTT. It translates to CASSSGTGHSEELFF.